One sample yielded the 30 T cell receptor beta chains listed below, sequenced in a study of blood T cell repertoires in COVID-19. Generated by immunoSEQ multiplex PCR, the TCRdb table keeps only in-frame clones and is missing some. Of tens of thousands of clones listed, 68% were seen once; the top ten hold around 10%. The sample was peripheral blood. These receptors were obtained from an older woman with acute or convalescent COVID-19.

The genes are TRBV4-1 and TRBJ2-6, with 12 bases aligning to TRBD2. J was trimmed by 2 bases and V by 0 bases; bases with no gene match: 5. This CDR3 spans 19 amino acids. From germline, CDR1 is MGHRA and CDR2 YSYEKL. The CDR3 DNA is TGCGCCAGCAGCCAAGATCAGACTAGCGGGGGAGCTGGGGCCAACGTCCTGACTTTC. This translates into CASSQDQTSGGAGANVLTF.

The chain links TRBV7-2 to TRBJ2-3; possible D gene TRBD2, 5 bases. This CDR3 region has 13 residues. The germline V gene has CDR1 SGHTA and CDR2 FQGNSA. The V gene lost 5 bases and the J gene lost 9 bases, with 15 bases spanning the gap. Here the CDR3 DNA reads TGTGCCAGCAGCCCCGGCAGCGGCGACACGCAGTATTTT. Translated, it gives CASSPGSGDTQYF.

J is TRBJ2-7 and V is TRBV5-8; D is uncertain. Germline V gene sequence: CDR1 SGHTS, CDR2 YDEGEE. V was shortened by 1 base and J by 0 bases, with 11 bases between the two germline ends. CDR3 size: 15 residues. The CDR3 here is CASSLQPHSSYEQYF. The CDR3 region has the DNA TGTGCCAGCAGCTTGCAGCCGCACAGCTCCTACGAGCAGTACTTC.

J is TRBJ2-1 and V is TRBV6-2 or TRBV6-3, with TRBD2 identical over 9 bases. CDR1 and CDR2 from the germline V gene are MNHEY and SVGEGT. CDR3 length: 16 amino acids. V lost 3 bases to trimming and J lost 4 bases; unmatched junction nucleotides: 7. CDR3 protein: CASSYGRLAGYNEQFF. The CDR3 DNA follows: TGTGCCAGCAGTTATGGTCGGCTAGCGGGATACAATGAGCAGTTCTTC.

The J gene is TRBJ2-7, the V gene TRBV5-5, with 14 bases fitting TRBD2. V was pared by 2 bases and J by 7 bases, with 2 bases of the junction left unmatched. CDR1 and CDR2 from the germline V gene are SGHKS and YYEKEE (reference sequence). The CDR3 is made up of 14 amino acids. CDR3 DNA: TGTGCCAGCAGCTTCCGACTAGCGGGGGGGGAGCAGTACTTC. It yields the protein CASSFRLAGGEQYF.

The chain employs TRBV19 and TRBJ2-7; D gene ambiguous. V was trimmed by 5 bases and J by 3 bases, leaving 11 bases between them. The germline CDR1 and CDR2 sequences are LNHDA and SQIVND (reference sequence). This CDR3 spans 13 amino acids. The CDR3 DNA reads as TGTGCCAGTAGTCTAAGTTTCGACTACGAGCAGTACTTC. Its protein is CASSLSFDYEQYF.

The chain has TRBV7-9 and TRBJ2-5; a weak D match, TRBD1 (6 bases). The length of the CDR3 is 13 residues. Per germline, CDR1 SEHNR and CDR2 FQNEAQ (reference sequence). V lost 4 bases and J 2 bases, leaving 8 bases between the germline ends. CDR3 nucleotides: TGTGCCAGCAGCTCCGGGACACAAGAGACCCAGTACTTC. Amino acids: CASSSGTQETQYF.

This clone was seen at least ten times. The chain employs TRBV6-4 and TRBJ2-2; D gene uncertain. V lost 6 bases to trimming and J lost 1 base, with 12 bases between them. Germline V gene sequence: CDR1 MRHNA, CDR2 SNTAGT. There are 15 residues in the CDR3. CDR3 DNA: TGTGCCAGCAGCCCCTCGGCGGTGAACACCGGGGAGCTGTTTTTT. It specifies CASSPSAVNTGELFF.

The chain links TRBV5-1 to TRBJ2-7; 10 nucleotides line up with TRBD2. CDR3 length: 20 residues. Germline CDR1 and CDR2: SGHRS and YFSETQ. The V and J ends lost 3 bases and 1 base, in that order; junction bases with no gene match: 19. CDR3 coding DNA: TGCGCCAGCAGCTCGGACTCATTAGCGGGAGGCCCTCCACCGTCCTACGAGCAGTACTTC. As protein: CASSSDSLAGGPPPSYEQYF.

V gene TRBV3-1 (or the pseudogene TRBV3-2) combines with J gene TRBJ2-7, with 9 bases lining up with TRBD2. Per the germline V gene, CDR1 is LGHDT and CDR2 is YNNKEL (reference sequence). The CDR3 covers 16 residues. After removal of 3 bases from V and 4 bases from J, the junction contained 10 bases not matched to a gene. CDR3: CASSHAAGTSRYEQYF. CDR3 DNA: TGTGCCAGCAGCCATGCTGCCGGGACTAGCAGATACGAGCAGTACTTC.

The chain carries TRBV5-1 and TRBJ1-2; TRBD1 matches 9 bases. V shed 8 bases, J shed 0 bases, and the junction held 8 bases outside the gene matches. Germline V gives CDR1 SGHRS, CDR2 YFSETQ. The CDR3 is 15 residues long. This CDR3 reads CASLPGQGANYGYTF. The CDR3 nucleotides are TGCGCCAGTCTACCGGGACAGGGCGCTAACTATGGCTACACCTTC.

The chain has TRBV6-6 and TRBJ1-2; the D gene is possibly TRBD1 (6 bases). This CDR3 is built from 12 residues. Trimming cost V 7 bases and J 3 bases, with 9 bases left between them. Germline V gene sequence: CDR1 MNHNY, CDR2 SVGAGI (reference sequence). CDR3 protein: CASKSGDYGYTF. The CDR3 DNA reads as TGTGCCAGCAAGTCAGGGGACTATGGCTACACCTTC.

The CDR3 loop reads CASRADGNQPQHF. The DNA of the CDR3 is TGTGCCAGCAGGGCGGATGGCAATCAGCCCCAGCATTTT. The V gene is TRBV12-3 or TRBV12-4, the J gene TRBJ1-5; D call uncertain. The CDR3 has 13 amino acids. Trimming stripped 6 bases from V and 2 bases from J, with 8 bases between.

In the case of this clone: One end of the junction varies from germline; a read error may be responsible. The CDR3 sequence: CASSQRGPSVF. The CDR3 coding sequence is TGTGCCAGCAGCCAGCGGGGACCTTCCGTCTTC. The rearrangement uses TRBV28 and TRBJ2-1; 7 bases agree with TRBD2. The CDR3 contains 11 residues. CDR1 and CDR2 (germline): MDHEN, SYDVKM.

The chain combines TRBV6-5 with TRBJ2-7; D might be TRBD2 (5 bases). V was clipped by 4 bases and J by 0 bases, with 13 bases between them. Germline CDR1 reads MNHEY; CDR2 reads SVGAGI. The length of the CDR3 is 15 residues. The CDR3 sequence: CASSWTEDLSYEQYF. DNA of the CDR3: TGTGCCAGCAGTTGGACGGAGGACCTCTCCTACGAGCAGTACTTC.

V is TRBV5-1 and J is TRBJ2-5; the match to TRBD2 covers 7 bases. V shed 7 bases, J shed 5 bases, and the junction held 2 bases outside the gene matches. CDR1 is SGHRS, CDR2 YFSETQ, per germline. The CDR3 sequence is 11 residues long. This CDR3 reads CASQAGETQYF. CDR3 coding DNA: TGCGCCAGCCAAGCGGGGGAGACCCAGTACTTC. The complete variable domain, with remaining parts taken from reference TRBV5-1 and TRBJ2-5, reads KAGVTQTPRYLIKTRGQQVTLSCSPISGHRSVSWYQQTPGQGLQFLFEYFSETQRNKGNFPGRFSGRQFSNSRSEMNVSTLELGDSALYLCASQAGETQYFGPGTRLLVL.

This clone showed up just a few times. The J gene is TRBJ2-7, the V gene TRBV10-1; a weak D match, TRBD2 (6 bases). The CDR3 has 14 residues. CDR1 and CDR2 from the germline V gene are WNHNN and SYGVQD (reference sequence). The V end was cut by 3 bases, the J end by 4 bases, with 13 bases between. This chain's CDR3 is CASSDAGRPYEQYF. The CDR3 nucleotides read TGCGCCAGCAGTGATGCGGGGAGGCCGTACGAGCAGTACTTC.

This chain links TRBV5-1 with TRBJ2-1, with 15 bases aligning to TRBD2. V lost 4 bases and J lost 3; bases outside the gene matches: 2. The CDR3 loop spans 16 amino acids. Germline values: CDR1 SGHRS, CDR2 YFSETQ. CDR3 region: CASSKGLAGGYNEQFF. The CDR3 nucleotides read TGCGCCAGCAGCAAGGGACTAGCGGGAGGCTACAATGAGCAGTTCTTC.

The chain recombines TRBV7-9 with TRBJ2-1; the match to TRBD2 covers 14 bases. The CDR3 covers 16 residues. The junction had 3 bases not matched to a gene; V was cut back by 2 bases and J by 6 bases. The V gene's germline CDR1 is SEHNR and CDR2 FQNEAQ (reference sequence). DNA for the CDR3: TGTGCCAGCAGCTTACCGGGACTAGCGGGAGTCAATGAGCAGTTCTTC. Translation: CASSLPGLAGVNEQFF.

The rearrangement links TRBV11-2 to TRBJ2-5; D gene unclear. Germline V gene sequence: CDR1 SGHAT, CDR2 FQNNGV. This CDR3 contains 14 residues. The V end lost 2 bases, the J end lost 4 bases, and 11 bases lay between the germline ends. CDR3 sequence reads: CASSLNVHSETQYF. The CDR3 DNA sequence: TGTGCCAGCAGCTTAAACGTTCACTCAGAGACCCAGTACTTC.

The CDR3 loop is CASSSTLSTDTQYF. The CDR3 DNA follows: TGTGCCAGCTCCTCGACACTTAGCACAGATACGCAGTATTTT. The chain employs TRBV18 and TRBJ2-3, with no clear D. Per the germline V gene, CDR1 is KGHSH and CDR2 is LQKENI. The CDR3 sequence is 14 residues long. The V end was cut by 6 bases, the J end by 0 bases, with 10 bases between.

This clone was found a few times. The V gene is TRBV5-1, the J gene TRBJ2-7; D remains ambiguous. CDR1 is SGHRS, CDR2 YFSETQ, per germline. There are 15 residues in the CDR3. Trimming shortened V by 2 bases and J by 3 bases, and 15 bases separated the two germline ends. The CDR3 spells CASSFSTKDLYEQYF. The CDR3 DNA follows: TGCGCCAGCAGCTTCAGTACAAAAGATCTCTACGAGCAGTACTTC.

CDR3 amino acids: CASSPGGAGEGETQYF. The CDR3 DNA reads as TGTGCCAGCAGCCCTGGAGGAGCGGGAGAAGGGGAGACCCAGTACTTC. The gene calls are TRBV7-9 and TRBJ2-5; TRBD2 aligns across 8 bases. The V gene's germline CDR1 is SEHNR and CDR2 FQNEAQ (reference sequence). The CDR3 totals 16 residues. V trimming: 5 bases; J trimming: 5 bases; junction bases outside the gene matches: 13.

In its sample, this clone was seen a few times. The genes are TRBV7-8 and TRBJ1-5; weak D call: TRBD1 (5 bases). Germline CDR1 is SGHVS and CDR2 is FQNEAQ. The V end lost 5 bases, the J end lost 9 bases, and 17 bases lay between the germline ends. This CDR3 spans 14 amino acids. CDR3: CASSPRQFLWPQHF. CDR3 coding DNA: TGTGCCAGCAGCCCGCGACAGTTTTTATGGCCCCAGCATTTT. Supplemented by reference TRBV7-8 and TRBJ1-5, the full variable domain reads GAGVSQSPRYKVAKRGQDVALRCDPISGHVSLFWYQQALGQGPEFLTYFQNEAQLDKSGLPSDRFFAERPEGSVSTLKIQRTQQEDSAVYLCASSPRQFLWPQHFGDGTRLSIL.

This clone was counted a single time. The V gene is TRBV6-2 or TRBV6-3, the J gene TRBJ2-1, with D perhaps TRBD2 (5 bases). This CDR3 comprises 12 residues. Germline-derived CDR1 and CDR2 are MNHEY and SVGEGT. V lost 0 bases to trimming and J lost 10 bases, with 7 bases between them. CDR3: CASSYSRAEQFF. DNA for the CDR3: TGTGCCAGCAGTTACTCGCGGGCCGAGCAGTTCTTC.

This clone was counted a single time. The chain employs TRBV28 and TRBJ1-1; TRBD1 agrees at 8 bases. V shed 3 bases and J 10 bases; nucleotides not matched to a gene: 13. This CDR3 spans 15 amino acids. Germline CDR1 reads MDHEN; CDR2 reads SYDVKM. CDR3 protein: CASSFPLQGAFGAFF. CDR3 coding DNA: TGTGCCAGCAGTTTTCCCCTTCAGGGGGCGTTTGGAGCTTTCTTT.

The genes are TRBV7-8 and TRBJ1-2; 8 nucleotides match TRBD1. Germline-derived CDR1 and CDR2 are SGHVS and FQNEAQ. The CDR3 is 15 amino acids. Losses at the gene ends were 5 bases for V and 7 bases for J; bases not matched to a gene: 12. This chain's CDR3 is CASSADRASGGGYTF. The CDR3, as DNA: TGTGCCAGCAGCGCGGACAGGGCGAGTGGGGGTGGCTACACCTTC.

This clone was seen a handful of times. The chain combines TRBV29-1 with TRBJ2-1; 10 bases are shared with TRBD2. V lost 5 bases, J lost 8 bases, and 15 bases stayed unmatched. Germline V gives CDR1 SQVTM, CDR2 ANQGSEA. This CDR3 is 16 amino acids long. The CDR3 loop is CSVFRRLAGVVDEQFF. CDR3 bases: TGCAGCGTTTTTCGGCGGCTAGCGGGAGTCGTCGATGAGCAGTTCTTC.

This clone was detected only once. The V and J genes are TRBV6-5 and TRBJ1-2; possible D gene TRBD1, 6 bases. Germline loops: CDR1 MNHEY, CDR2 SVGAGI. The CDR3 covers 13 residues. V lost 8 bases and J 5 bases, leaving 15 bases between the germline ends. The CDR3 DNA reads as TGTGCCAGCGCGGACAGCCGACTTTATGGCTACACCTTC. It encodes CASADSRLYGYTF.

V gene TRBV29-1 combines with J gene TRBJ1-2; no firm D call. V was shortened by 6 bases and J by 6 bases, with 14 bases between the two germline ends. The CDR3 contains 12 residues. Germline V gives CDR1 SQVTM, CDR2 ANQGSEA. The CDR3 loop is CSVVALFHGYTF. The CDR3 DNA reads as TGCAGCGTCGTTGCGCTCTTCCATGGCTACACCTTC.